This T cell receptor (beta chain) came from a study of T cells expressing NK-cell markers. Study outcomes and limitations: Questions lingered over whether expanded NKG2C+ T cell clones were HCMV-specific.

CDR1 DFQATT and CDR2 SNEGSKA come from the germline V gene (reference sequence). The CDR3 runs 14 residues. Details on this clonotype: Its antigen is currently unknown.

TCRdb reprocessed the 5' RACE reads, with one entry per CDR3 protein and no DNA. The sample holds approximately 150,000 distinct CDR3 sequences. Sample: blood T cells: a sorted CD56 or NKG2C T cell subset, CD4+ or CD8+ T cells, or bulk PBMC T cells (not recorded which). This TCR was sampled from a man younger than 30 in good health. The chain links TRBV20-1 to TRBJ2-3; the TCRdb call, TRBD2, lacks DNA for checking. The CDR3 loop reads CSARASGSPDTQYF.